This T cell receptor beta chain was captured in a study of blood T cell repertoires in COVID-19. The method was immunoSEQ multiplex PCR; TCRdb's version includes in-frame clones alone and lacks a portion of them. The sample yields some 500,000 clones, roughly 90% seen once. The TCR was taken from a woman between 40 and 50 years old who had recovered from COVID-19. Sequenced sample: PBMCs or T cells enriched from blood (not recorded which).

The CDR3, as DNA: TGCGCCAGCAGCTCTGCTGGAACAGTGAACACTGAAGCTTTCTTT. Translated, it gives CASSSAGTVNTEAFF. The chain links TRBV5-1 to TRBJ1-1; no definite D call. Trimming shortened V by 3 bases and J by 0 bases, and 12 bases separated the two germline ends. Germline-derived CDR1 and CDR2 are SGHRS and YFSETQ. The CDR3 length is 15 residues.